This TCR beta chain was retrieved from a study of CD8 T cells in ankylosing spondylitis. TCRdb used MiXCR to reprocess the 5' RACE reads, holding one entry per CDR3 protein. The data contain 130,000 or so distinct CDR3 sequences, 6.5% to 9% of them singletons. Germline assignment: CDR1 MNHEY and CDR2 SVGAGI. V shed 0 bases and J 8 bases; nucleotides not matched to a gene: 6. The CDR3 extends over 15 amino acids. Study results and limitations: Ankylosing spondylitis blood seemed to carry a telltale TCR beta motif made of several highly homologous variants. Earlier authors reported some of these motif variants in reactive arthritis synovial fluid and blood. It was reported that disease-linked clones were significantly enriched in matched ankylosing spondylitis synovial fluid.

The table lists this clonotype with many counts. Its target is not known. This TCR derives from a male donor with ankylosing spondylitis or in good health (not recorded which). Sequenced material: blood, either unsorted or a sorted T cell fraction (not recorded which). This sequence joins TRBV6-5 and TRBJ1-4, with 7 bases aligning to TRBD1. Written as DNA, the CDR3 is TGTGCCAGCAGTTACTCCCCCAGGGGGGGGGAAAAACTGTTTTTT. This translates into CASSYSPRGGEKLFF.